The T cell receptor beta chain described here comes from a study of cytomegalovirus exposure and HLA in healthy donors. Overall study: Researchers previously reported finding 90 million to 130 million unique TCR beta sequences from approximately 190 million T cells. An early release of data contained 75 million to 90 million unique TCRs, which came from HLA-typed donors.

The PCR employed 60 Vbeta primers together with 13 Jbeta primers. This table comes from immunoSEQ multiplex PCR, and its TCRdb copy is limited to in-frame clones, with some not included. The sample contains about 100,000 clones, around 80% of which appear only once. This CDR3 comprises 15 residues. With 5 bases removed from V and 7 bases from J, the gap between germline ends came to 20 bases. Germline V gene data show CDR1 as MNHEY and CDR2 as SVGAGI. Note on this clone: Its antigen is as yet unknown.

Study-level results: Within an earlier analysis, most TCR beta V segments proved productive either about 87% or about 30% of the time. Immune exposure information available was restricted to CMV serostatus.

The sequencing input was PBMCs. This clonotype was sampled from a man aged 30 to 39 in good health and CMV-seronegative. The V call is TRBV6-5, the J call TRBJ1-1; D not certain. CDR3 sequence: CASSPSKGGYDEAFF. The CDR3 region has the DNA TGTGCCAGCAGTCCGTCTAAGGGAGGATATGATGAAGCTTTCTTT.